This passage covers 7 T cell receptor beta chains from one sample sequenced in a study of CD8 T cells in Susac syndrome (dated by TCRdb to between 2019 and 2020). Library method: the immunoSEQ multiplex PCR assay. RNA was extracted using the RNeasy kit, and about 0.5 to 1 ug of the RNA was reverse transcribed with random hexamers. TCRdb passed the public sequencing reads through fastp at Q25 and MiXCR, retaining productive beta sequences. Every distinct CDR3 protein forms one entry, paired with its most common genes and DNA. The sample profile shows 250,000 to 350,000 distinct CDR3 sequences; 92% of them were found once. The ten largest clones take up approximately 0.065% of the sample. The sequencing sample was made of CD4+ T cells from PBMCs. The receptors stem from a human donor with multiple sclerosis.

In DNA, the CDR3 is TGCAGTGCCCTTCCTAAGACGGGGGGGGAGACCCAGTACTTC. Its protein product is CSALPKTGGETQYF. The chain employs TRBV20-1 and TRBJ2-5; 8 bases align to TRBD2. This CDR3 spans 14 amino acids. J was trimmed by 5 bases and V by 6 bases; bases with no gene match: 11. CDR1 and CDR2 from the germline V gene are DFQATT and SNEGSKA (reference sequence).

The chain recombines TRBV18 with TRBJ2-3; no clear D. Germline V CDR1 and CDR2: KGHSH, LQKENI. This CDR3 spans 14 amino acids. Trimming stripped 2 bases from V and 2 bases from J, with 8 bases between. CDR3 sequence: CASSPLRNTDTQYF. The CDR3 DNA reads TGTGCCAGCTCACCATTGCGGAACACAGATACGCAGTATTTT.

This chain connects TRBV5-4 to TRBJ2-1; D could derive from TRBD1 or TRBD2 (6 bases each). CDR1 is SGHNT, CDR2 YYREEE, per germline (reference sequence). CDR3 length equals 16 residues. V was cut by 4 bases and J by 6 bases, with 20 bases left in between. The CDR3 spells CASSKPGARDINEQFF. DNA for the CDR3: TGTGCCAGCAGCAAACCGGGGGCTCGGGATATCAATGAGCAGTTCTTC.

The chain joins TRBV7-6 to TRBJ1-1, with a possible D match to TRBD1 (5 bases). There are 20 residues in the CDR3. V lost 3 bases and J 0 bases, leaving 26 bases between the germline ends. Germline CDR1 is SGHVS and CDR2 is FNYEAQ. CDR3 DNA sequence: TGTGCCAGCAGCTTGGAGGGAAGGGGCCGCCTTGTACCTATGAACACTGAAGCTTTCTTT. This encodes CASSLEGRGRLVPMNTEAFF.

The V and J genes are TRBV3-1 and TRBJ2-3; D is ambiguous. Trimming shortened V by 0 bases and J by 4 bases, and 11 bases separated the two germline ends. The CDR3 totals 15 residues. In germline, CDR1 is LGHDT, CDR2 YNNKEL (reference sequence). The CDR3 bases are TGTGCCAGCAGCCAAGATTGGGCATCTTCAGATACGCAGTATTTT. It yields the protein CASSQDWASSDTQYF.

This chain links TRBV20-1 with TRBJ2-1, with 11 bases lining up with TRBD1. CDR1 DFQATT and CDR2 SNEGSKA come from the germline V gene (reference sequence). CDR3 length: 16 residues. The V and J ends lost 0 bases and 7 bases, in that order; junction bases with no gene match: 8. The CDR3 bases are TGCAGTGCTAGAGACCTTCGGACAGGGGGCCGGAATGAGCAGTTCTTC. It yields the protein CSARDLRTGGRNEQFF.

The rearrangement links TRBV9 to TRBJ2-3; perhaps D is TRBD1 or TRBD2 (5 bases each). The CDR3 totals 15 residues. The germline CDR1 and CDR2 sequences are SGDLS and YYNGEE. Trimming shortened V by 3 bases and J by 3 bases, and 14 bases separated the two germline ends. For the CDR3, the DNA is TGTGCCAGCAGCGCAGGACACGGGGCGACAGATACGCAGTATTTT. It yields the protein CASSAGHGATDTQYF.